Following are 21 T cell receptor beta chains from one sample sequenced in a study of blood T cell repertoires in COVID-19 (dated by TCRdb to 2019 to 2021). The protocol used for the library was the immunoSEQ multiplex PCR assay. What TCRdb holds here is the immuneACCESS table cut down to in-frame rearrangements. Part of the clones is not present; checked against another copy, under half of the missing clones reflect an unresolved V gene, and the others are unexplained. Here the sample has around 120,000 clones; over 85% occur a single time. The ten largest clonotypes hold approximately 3.7% of the sample. The sequenced sample consisted of peripheral blood. These receptors originate from a man aged 50 or older with active COVID-19.

This rearrangement joins TRBV19 to TRBJ1-2; TRBD1 aligns across 7 bases. V lost 3 bases to trimming and J lost 4 bases; unmatched junction nucleotides: 11. The CDR3 length is 16 residues. Germline V gene data show CDR1 as LNHDA and CDR2 as SQIVND (reference sequence). The CDR3 bases are TGTGCCAGTAGTATCGAGACAGGGCTCACAGTCTATGGCTACACCTTC. Translated, it gives CASSIETGLTVYGYTF.

The rearrangement uses TRBV6-5 and TRBJ2-3, with TRBD2 identical over 8 bases. The CDR3 loop spans 13 amino acids. V dropped 6 bases and J dropped 4; count of bases not matched to a gene: 3. CDR1 and CDR2 (germline): MNHEY, SVGAGI. CDR3: CASRRTSPDTQYF. CDR3 coding DNA: TGTGCCAGCAGACGGACTAGCCCAGATACGCAGTATTTT.

The J gene is TRBJ1-5, the V gene TRBV4-1; TRBD1 matches at 10 bases. Germline-derived CDR1 and CDR2 are MGHRA and YSYEKL. CDR3 length: 17 amino acids. J was trimmed by 0 bases and V by 2 bases; bases with no gene match: 4. The CDR3 region has the DNA TGCGCCAGCAGCCAAACCGGGACAGGGGATAGCAATCAGCCCCAGCATTTT. Protein sequence: CASSQTGTGDSNQPQHF.

This rearrangement joins TRBV19 to TRBJ2-1; D is possibly TRBD1 (6 bases). Germline assignment: CDR1 LNHDA and CDR2 SQIVND (reference sequence). The V and J ends lost 5 bases and 8 bases respectively, with 10 bases between them. The CDR3 sequence is 12 residues long. The CDR3 region has the DNA TGTGCCAGTAGTCAGGGGTTCTATGAGCAGTTCTTC. Translation: CASSQGFYEQFF.

This chain uses TRBV7-8 with TRBJ1-4; 7 bases are a match to TRBD1. V gave up 1 base and J gave up 4 bases; unmatched junction bases: 3. Germline V gives CDR1 SGHVS, CDR2 FQNEAQ. The CDR3 length is 15 residues. For the CDR3, the DNA is TGTGCCAGCAGCTTAGGGGGACAGATTAATGAAAAACTGTTTTTT. This codes for CASSLGGQINEKLFF. The whole variable domain, filled in from reference TRBV7-8 and TRBJ1-4, reads GAGVSQSPRYKVAKRGQDVALRCDPISGHVSLFWYQQALGQGPEFLTYFQNEAQLDKSGLPSDRFFAERPEGSVSTLKIQRTQQEDSAVYLCASSLGGQINEKLFFGSGTQLSVL.

V is TRBV4-2 and J is TRBJ1-6; 9 bases agree with TRBD1. V lost 3 bases, J lost 10 bases, and 10 bases stayed unmatched. The CDR3 contains 16 residues. Germline CDR1 and CDR2: LGHNA and YNFKEQ. In DNA form, the CDR3 reads TGTGCCAGCAGCCATAACTCCGGGACAGGGAACTCACCCCTCCACTTT. This encodes CASSHNSGTGNSPLHF.

This chain joins TRBV10-2 and TRBJ2-1; 9 bases line up with TRBD1. From germline, CDR1 is WSHSY and CDR2 SAAADI. V gave up 4 bases and J gave up 5 bases; unmatched junction bases: 6. The CDR3 totals 15 residues. DNA for the CDR3: TGCGCCAGCAGTGCCCCGGGACAGGGCAACAATGAGCAGTTCTTC. It translates to CASSAPGQGNNEQFF.

This clone was observed a single time. The chain links TRBV5-4 to TRBJ1-6; a possible D gene is TRBD1 (6 bases). V lost 0 bases, J lost 4 bases, and 11 bases lay in between. Per the germline V gene, CDR1 is SGHNT and CDR2 is YYREEE (reference sequence). The CDR3 sequence is 16 residues long. The CDR3 bases are TGTGCCAGCAGCTTGGCCGGGGGGCCATATAATTCACCCCTCCACTTT. Encoded protein: CASSLAGGPYNSPLHF.

The table lists this clone with many counts. This chain uses TRBV18 with TRBJ1-6; TRBD1 is a possible D gene (6 bases). The CDR3 is made up of 14 amino acids. Trimming left V 4 bases short and J 10 bases short, with 14 bases between. Germline loops: CDR1 KGHSH, CDR2 LQKENI. Here the CDR3 reads CASSRSGERSPLHF. CDR3 nucleotides: TGTGCCAGCTCACGCTCAGGGGAGCGATCACCCCTCCACTTT.

The J gene is TRBJ2-7, the V gene TRBV28; 7 positions agree with TRBD2. V shed 7 bases and J 2 bases; nucleotides not matched to a gene: 8. This CDR3 comprises 14 residues. Germline-derived CDR1 and CDR2 are MDHEN and SYDVKM. The CDR3 nucleotides are TGTGCCAGCACCCTAGGGAGGGCCCCCTACGAGCAGTACTTC. Translated, it gives CASTLGRAPYEQYF.

The chain combines TRBV7-7 with TRBJ2-3, with a tentative D call TRBD1 (6 bases). Germline CDR1 SSHAT, CDR2 FNYEAQ (reference sequence). The ends were cut back, 5 bases at V and 0 bases at J, with 12 bases in the middle. The CDR3 extends over 15 amino acids. CDR3 amino acids: CASSPMGASTDTQYF. The CDR3 DNA follows: TGTGCCAGCAGCCCTATGGGGGCCAGCACAGATACGCAGTATTTT. Full variable domain (outside the CDR3, taken from reference TRBV7-7 and TRBJ2-3): GAGVSQSPRYKVTKRGQDVTLRCDPISSHATLYWYQQALGQGPEFLTYFNYEAQPDKSGLPSDRFSAERPEGSISTLTIQRTEQRDSAMYRCASSPMGASTDTQYFGPGTRLTVL.

In this sample, this clone turned up once. The chain uses TRBV15 and TRBJ2-1; unclear D gene. The V gene's germline CDR1 is LNHNV and CDR2 YYDKDF (reference sequence). V was pared by 0 bases and J by 4 bases, with 10 bases between. There are 15 residues in the CDR3. CDR3 sequence: CATSRDGLEYNEQFF. The CDR3 bases are TGTGCCACCAGCAGAGATGGGCTTGAGTACAATGAGCAGTTCTTC.

V usage is TRBV7-8 and J usage is TRBJ2-7; D is ambiguous. Germline V lookup: CDR1 SGHVS, CDR2 FQNEAQ. V lost 1 base to trimming and J lost 3 bases, with 7 bases between them. The CDR3 has 13 amino acids. This chain's CDR3 is CASSLVSNYEQYF. The CDR3, as DNA: TGTGCCAGCAGCTTAGTCAGTAACTACGAGCAGTACTTC.

The V gene is TRBV5-8, the J gene TRBJ2-7, with TRBD1 matching over 7 bases. The CDR3 is made up of 13 amino acids. Germline CDR1 and CDR2: SGHTS and YDEGEE. Losses at the gene ends were 5 bases for V and 4 bases for J; bases not matched to a gene: 6. The CDR3 nucleotides read TGTGCCAGCAGTAGGACAGGCCCTTACGAGCAGTACGTC. This encodes CASSRTGPYEQYV.

The chain uses TRBV4-2 and TRBJ1-5, with 9 bases that match TRBD1. The germline V gene has CDR1 LGHNA and CDR2 YNFKEQ. Unmatched junction bases numbered 13, after V lost 4 bases and J lost 3 bases. The CDR3 contains 18 residues. For the CDR3, the DNA is TGTGCCAGCAGCCGCGGACAGGGGACGTCCCTGGTCAATCAGCCCCAGCATTTT. Protein: CASSRGQGTSLVNQPQHF.

The V gene is TRBV9, the J gene TRBJ1-4, with unresolved D. Trimming took 4 bases from V and 7 from J, leaving 8 bases between them. The germline gives CDR1 SGDLS, CDR2 YYNGEE. The length of the CDR3 is 12 residues. This CDR3 is CASSLPGEKLFF. The CDR3 DNA reads as TGTGCCAGCAGCTTACCCGGTGAAAAACTGTTTTTT.

The CDR3 region has the DNA TGTGCCAGCAGCATCTACAGGGGGCTTGCCACTGAAGCTTTCTTT. This gives the protein CASSIYRGLATEAFF. The rearrangement joins TRBV5-8 to TRBJ1-1; the match to TRBD1 covers 9 bases. Germline V lookup: CDR1 SGHTS, CDR2 YDEGEE. With V trimmed by 4 bases and J by 4 bases, 8 bases remained unmatched. This CDR3 is 15 amino acids long.

The gene calls are TRBV6-6 and TRBJ2-7; 9 positions agree with TRBD1. After removal of 0 bases from V and 5 bases from J, the junction contained 8 bases not matched to a gene. This CDR3 has 16 residues. The V gene's germline CDR1 is MNHNY and CDR2 SVGAGI (reference sequence). CDR3 sequence (DNA): TGTGCCAGCAGTTACTCGACGGGGACAGGGCGACACGAGCAGTACGTC. Protein sequence: CASSYSTGTGRHEQYV.

This chain connects TRBV23-1 to TRBJ2-7; 7 bases are shared with TRBD2. TRBV23-1 is placed among ORFs of uncertain function. J lost 3 bases, V lost 0 bases, and 8 bases had no gene match. The CDR3 consists of 16 residues. The CDR3 DNA sequence: TGCGCCAGCAGTCAATCATGGGCGGGAGCGCACTACGAGCAGTACGTC. Protein: CASSQSWAGAHYEQYV.

The rearrangement joins TRBV27 to TRBJ1-6, with D perhaps TRBD1 (6 bases). CDR1 MNHEY and CDR2 SMNVEV come from the germline V gene (reference sequence). V lost 3 bases to trimming and J lost 11 bases, with 17 bases between them. CDR3 length: 15 residues. The CDR3 reads CASSFGGAVSTPLHF. The CDR3 bases are TGTGCCAGCAGTTTTGGGGGGGCGGTATCGACACCCCTCCACTTT.

The chain recombines TRBV7-8 with TRBJ1-4; no reliable D call. CDR3 size: 14 residues. Germline V gene data show CDR1 as SGHVS and CDR2 as FQNEAQ. V lost 4 bases and J lost 2, with 8 bases in between. The CDR3 reads CASSYRGTNEKLFF. CDR3 coding DNA: TGTGCCAGCAGCTACCGGGGTACTAATGAAAAACTGTTTTTT.